This T cell receptor (beta chain) was observed in a study of untreated major depressive disorder. The V gene lost 6 bases and the J gene lost 5 bases, with 14 bases spanning the gap. This CDR3 is built from 14 residues. From germline, CDR1 is SNHLY and CDR2 FYNNEI. Study-level findings and limits: The small study sample limits how generally findings apply. Sequencing comparisons covered only three preselected Vbeta families. CD4+ T cells from depressed patients used TRBV05-01 (Vbeta 5.1) more often than controls.

Sequenced by immunoSEQ multiplex PCR; TCRdb stores in-frame clones only, minus some. The table records just over 20,000 clones, roughly 93% of them present only once. Of note for this clone: Its antigen is currently unknown.

The sequenced sample was CD4+ T cells from PBMCs. The clonotype was recovered from a man younger than 45 in good health. This chain uses TRBV2 with TRBJ1-5; D is ambiguous. CDR3 loop: CASSPSSRDQPQHF. Written as DNA, the CDR3 is TGTGCCAGCAGCCCGTCTAGTAGGGATCAGCCCCAGCATTTT.